This T cell receptor beta chain was sequenced during a study of T cells in Graves' hyperthyroidism and ophthalmopathy. Per germline, CDR1 SGHAT and CDR2 FQNNGV. V lost 8 bases and J lost 6, with 12 bases in between. This CDR3 is 12 amino acids long. General observations from the study: Most expanded thyroid clonotypes above 0.001 also appeared in blood.

Authors of the study amplified TCR beta CDR3 regions from RNA transcripts. First-round RT-PCR targeting the TCR CDR3 was performed with the HTBI primer set. TCRdb itself ran the multiplex PCR reads through MiXCR, one entry per CDR3 protein. In the table there are approximately 590,000 distinct CDR3 sequences, 15% to 19% of which are singletons. This clonotype came up many times. Its target is unknown. Not enrolled were patients with uncontrolled infection, other autoimmune disease, pregnancy or lactation. Thyroid ultrasound, orbital computed tomography, clinical symptoms, and serum thyroxine and TRAb underpinned diagnoses. Using around 10 ml of fresh peripheral blood, PBMCs were prepared.

The chain uses TRBV11-2 and TRBJ2-3; D not certain. The sequence was collected from a woman in her twenties or thirties with Graves' hyperthyroidism. Sequencing used blood. CDR3 sequence: CASGPGVDTQYF. CDR3 nucleotide sequence: TGTGCCAGCGGTCCAGGCGTCGATACGCAGTATTTT.